The sequence of this T cell receptor (beta chain) was determined in a study of blood T cell repertoires in COVID-19 (dated by TCRdb to the early 2020s). With regard to the full study: Samples from collaborators originated in the United States, Italy and Spain and spanned both the acute and convalescent phases of COVID-19. Samples were obtained from the ongoing ImmuneRACE study (first 160 participants) and from over a thousand subjects provided by 6 global collaborators. Where HLA class I and class II types were available, the types were taken from metadata supplied by the sample provider, not from assay-based typing. The material from the prospective study consisted of cDNA or gDNA derived from T cells, B-cell-depleted T cells, or PBMCs. The dataset comprised deeply sampled blood TCRbeta repertoires from subjects exposed to, actively infected with, or recovered from COVID-19. The repertoires were released in a freely available public database intended as a resource for research on the immune response to SARS-CoV-2. The sample metadata nearly always contained a de-identified subject ID, COVID-19 status, age in years and sex. General study outcomes and caveats: How much clinical and demographic metadata was included differed by source and by participant, and the metadata was provided uncurated.

The immunoSEQ Assay, a bias-controlled multiplex PCR, was used to amplify TCRbeta CDR3 regions from genomic DNA. The original pipeline was this. Nucleated cell counts per sample were estimated from amplification of reference gene primers within the assay. To quantify the absolute abundance of each unique TCRbeta CDR3 rearrangement, sequence reads were collapsed and filtered. Productive Simpson clonality was computed per sample as the square root of Simpson's diversity index over productive rearrangements. TCRdb carries this immuneACCESS record with in-frame sequences only. Its versions omit some clonotypes, under half of them owing to an unresolved V gene in the studies checked, with the rest unexplained. V and J calls and clone size are copied from that table; D and trimming were computed from the DNA. The sample data list roughly 250,000 clones, and about 89% of these were observed just once. The ten biggest clones cover more than 0.75% of the sample.

This clone was seen only a few times. The antigen it recognizes is unknown. Qualities for individual bases were not recorded, and no much larger clone is one base off. From the germline V gene, CDR1 is SNHLY and CDR2 is FYNNEI. The CDR3 holds 12 amino acids from the cysteine to the phenylalanine. Only the CDR3 DNA stays, 36 bases, in frame from base 1. At the junction V is shortened by 4 bases and J by 5 bases, with 8 bases in between. Collaborating institutions collected whole blood in K2EDTA tubes following their own protocols. For TCRbeta analysis, collaborators shipped samples as frozen whole blood, isolated PBMCs, or DNA extracted from either of those sample types.

This receptor chain uses TRBV2 and TRBJ1-2; a tentative D call is TRBD1 (6 bases match). Sequenced input: peripheral blood. The sequence derives from a man younger than 40 with acute or convalescent COVID-19. The nucleotides are TGTGCCAGCAGTGCAGGGGTGTATGGCTACACCTTC. Protein translation: CASSAGVYGYTF. The CDR3 plus the reference TRBV2 and TRBJ1-2 genes for the other parts give the full variable domain: EPEVTQTPSHQVTQMGQEVILRCVPISNHLYFYWYRQILGQKVEFLVSFYNNEISEKSEIFDDQFSVERPDGSNFTLKIRSTKLEDSAMYFCASSAGVYGYTFGSGTRLTVV.